This T cell receptor beta chain was obtained from a study of cytomegalovirus exposure and HLA in healthy donors. V dropped 3 bases and J dropped 0 bases, with 7 bases sitting between them. In germline, CDR1 is GTSNPN, CDR2 SVGIG (reference sequence). This CDR3 region has 13 residues. This clone was counted once. Both 60 Vbeta primers and 13 Jbeta primers went into the PCR. Clones were sequenced by immunoSEQ multiplex PCR, and TCRdb holds only the in-frame ones, with some missing. The table includes roughly 71,000 clones, around 69% detected once. The V and J genes are TRBV30 and TRBJ2-3, with no clear D. The sequencing input was PBMCs. The receptor was derived from a human donor in good health. CDR3 DNA: TGTGCCTGGAGGGGCTTTAGCACAGATACGCAGTATTTT. It yields the protein CAWRGFSTDTQYF.